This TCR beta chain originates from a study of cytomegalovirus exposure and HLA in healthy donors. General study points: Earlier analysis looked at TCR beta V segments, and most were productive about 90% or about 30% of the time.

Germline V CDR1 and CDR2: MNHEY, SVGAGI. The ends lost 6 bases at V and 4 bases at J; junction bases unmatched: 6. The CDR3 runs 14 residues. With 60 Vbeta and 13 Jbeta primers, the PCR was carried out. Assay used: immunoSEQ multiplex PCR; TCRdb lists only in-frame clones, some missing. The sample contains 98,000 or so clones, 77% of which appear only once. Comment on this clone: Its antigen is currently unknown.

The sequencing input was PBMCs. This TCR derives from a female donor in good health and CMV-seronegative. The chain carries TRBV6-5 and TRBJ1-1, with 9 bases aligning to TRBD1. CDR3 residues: CASSYGTGITEAFF. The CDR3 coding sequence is TGTGCCAGCAGCTACGGGACAGGGATCACTGAAGCTTTCTTT.